Following are 9 T cell receptor beta chains from one sample sequenced in a study of monozygotic twins with inflammatory bowel disease. TCRdb re-called the 5' RACE reads and shows each CDR3 protein once, DNA omitted. Its table lists approximately 400,000 distinct CDR3 sequences. What was sequenced was blood. All receptors derive from a human donor with ulcerative colitis or Crohn's disease, or a healthy co-twin of an affected twin (not recorded which).

The chain has TRBV30 and TRBJ2-7; TCRdb calls TRBD1, which cannot be checked without DNA. The CDR3 extends over 13 amino acids. In germline, CDR1 is GTSNPN, CDR2 SVGIG (reference sequence). CDR3 loop: CAWARDARYEQYF.

J is TRBJ2-7 and V is TRBV5-1; no DNA is available, so the TRBD2 call from TCRdb remains unchecked. The CDR3 sequence is 15 residues long. Germline-derived CDR1 and CDR2 are SGHRS and YFSETQ. The CDR3 is CASSLDPQGGREQYF.

The genes are TRBV3-1 and TRBJ1-3. This CDR3 region has 15 residues. Germline CDR1 reads LGHDT; CDR2 reads YNNKEL (reference sequence). CDR3: CASSQSGISGNTIYF.

The chain has TRBV5-1 and TRBJ1-5; without DNA, the TCRdb call of TRBD1 cannot be checked. The CDR3 consists of 14 residues. CDR1 and CDR2 from the germline V gene are SGHRS and YFSETQ. CDR3: CASSLEGAPQPQHF.

The chain links TRBV19 to TRBJ2-1. This CDR3 comprises 14 residues. From germline, CDR1 is LNHDA and CDR2 SQIVND (reference sequence). The chain's CDR3 is CASSGSLSYNEQFF.

The rearrangement uses TRBV12-3 or TRBV12-4 and TRBJ2-4; no DNA is available, so the TRBD2 call from TCRdb remains unchecked. The CDR3 is 13 residues long. The chain's CDR3 is CASCGPSGGVQYF.

The chain couples TRBV4-1 to TRBJ2-7; TCRdb picks TRBD2, but there is no DNA to check that call. CDR1 MGHRA and CDR2 YSYEKL come from the germline V gene. The CDR3 runs 15 residues. This CDR3 is CASSQARDSSYEQYF.

The rearrangement links TRBV30 to TRBJ1-5; TCRdb gives TRBD1 as the D gene, but with no DNA this cannot be confirmed. The CDR3 covers 13 residues. The germline gives CDR1 GTSNPN, CDR2 SVGIG (reference sequence). This CDR3 is CALSPGFNQPQHF.

The chain joins TRBV6-5 to TRBJ2-1. The germline V gene has CDR1 MNHEY and CDR2 SVGAGI. The CDR3 sequence is 15 residues long. The CDR3 is CASSSQGRSYNEQFF.